These 7 T cell receptor beta chains originate from one sample sequenced in a study of blood T cell repertoires in COVID-19 (dated by TCRdb to 2018 to 2021). The library was generated by the immunoSEQ multiplex PCR assay. The table was pulled from immuneACCESS by TCRdb, which kept in-frame rearrangements only. Such tables lose some clones; where checked, under half of the loss comes from unresolved V genes, and the rest has no known cause. Recorded for this sample are more than 45,000 clones; more than 75% of them occurred a single time. Approximately 6.5% of the sample is in the top ten clones. Sample: peripheral blood. The receptors were sampled from a woman in her sixties with COVID-19, enrolled during active disease.

There are a few counts of this clone. This rearrangement joins TRBV3-1 (or the pseudogene TRBV3-2) to TRBJ2-7; 9 bases match TRBD1. The CDR3 contains 16 residues. The trim removed 4 bases at V and 0 bases at J, leaving 7 bases unmatched. CDR1 and CDR2 from the germline V gene are LGHDT and YNNKEL (reference sequence). The CDR3 region has the DNA TGTGCCAGCAGCCCCGAACCGGGACAGGGCTCCTACGAGCAGTACTTC. Translation: CASSPEPGQGSYEQYF.

The chain has TRBV10-2 and TRBJ2-1; 11 nucleotides line up with TRBD2. The CDR3 has 15 residues. Germline CDR1 WSHSY, CDR2 SAAADI. V lost 6 bases, J lost 3 bases, and 4 bases stayed unmatched. The CDR3 DNA reads TGCGCCAGCAGGACGGGACTAGCGGACTACAATGAGCAGTTCTTC. Amino acids: CASRTGLADYNEQFF.

V gene TRBV5-6 combines with J gene TRBJ1-1, with TRBD1 matching over 8 bases. Germline trimming cut 4 bases from V and 0 bases from J; bases unmatched to any gene: 8. Germline V gene sequence: CDR1 SGHDT, CDR2 YYEEEE. This CDR3 spans 16 amino acids. The CDR3: CASSLDRGSVNTEAFF. The CDR3 DNA is TGTGCCAGCAGCCTCGACAGGGGATCGGTGAACACTGAAGCTTTCTTT.

The V gene is TRBV4-2, the J gene TRBJ1-2; TRBD1 is a possible D gene (6 bases). The ends were cut back, 1 base at V and 9 bases at J, with 18 bases in the middle. The CDR3 spans 15 residues. Germline loops: CDR1 LGHNA, CDR2 YNFKEQ. The CDR3 spells CASSQAGGEGISYTF. CDR3 DNA sequence: TGTGCCAGCAGCCAAGCTGGGGGCGAAGGTATTAGCTACACCTTC.

The gene calls are TRBV20-1 and TRBJ2-5; 10 bases match TRBD2. V lost 3 bases and J lost 1; bases outside the gene matches: 5. Germline CDR1 reads DFQATT; CDR2 reads SNEGSKA (reference sequence). The CDR3 has 15 amino acids. DNA for the CDR3: TGCAGTGCTAGTAGTACTAGCGGGGCCCAAGAGACCCAGTACTTC. It yields the protein CSASSTSGAQETQYF.

This chain connects TRBV29-1 to TRBJ2-5, with D possibly matching TRBD1 (6 bases). Germline loops: CDR1 SQVTM, CDR2 ANQGSEA. The length of the CDR3 is 12 residues. The germline V and J ends were trimmed by 7 bases and 1 base, with 10 bases remaining between them. CDR3 in DNA: TGCAGCGCGAGAGGGGGCCAAGAGACCCAGTACTTC. Translating gives CSARGGQETQYF. Together with reference TRBV29-1 and TRBJ2-5, the CDR3 gives the full variable domain: SAVISQKPSRDICQRGTSLTIQCQVDSQVTMMFWYRQQPGQSLTLIATANQGSEATYESGFVIDKFPISRPNLTFSTLTVSNMSPEDSSIYLCSARGGQETQYFGPGTRLLVL.

V gene TRBV2 combines with J gene TRBJ1-6; TRBD1 matches at 8 bases. CDR3 length equals 13 residues. The trim removed 3 bases at V and 10 bases at J, leaving 2 bases unmatched. CDR1 is SNHLY, CDR2 FYNNEI, per germline. The CDR3 DNA reads TGTGCCAGCAGTGACGACAGGGGCTCACCCCTCCACTTT. Amino acids: CASSDDRGSPLHF. Looking up the rest from reference TRBV2 and TRBJ1-6 gives the full variable domain: EPEVTQTPSHQVTQMGQEVILRCVPISNHLYFYWYRQILGQKVEFLVSFYNNEISEKSEIFDDQFSVERPDGSNFTLKIRSTKLEDSAMYFCASSDDRGSPLHFGNGTRLTVT.